This T cell receptor (beta chain) came from a study of shared clonotypes between healthy human individuals. Study-wide points: The genetic and exposure-history diversity represented was limited by few donors.

Remarks on this clone: The antigen remains undetermined. This sample also contains other DNA sequences that code for the same CDR3.

The authors loaded around 190 ng DNA, about 30,000 T cell genomes, into sorted-subset replicate PCRs. Using immunoSEQ multiplex PCR, the repertoire was profiled, and TCRdb retains in-frame clones only, with some absent. The data show 2 million to 3 million clones, with 80% to 95% seen just once and roughly 0.39% held by the top ten. The donors were all Caucasian adults (living in Nashville, Tennessee). This CDR3 is 13 amino acids long. Between the trimmed V and J ends, which lost 4 bases and 1 base, there was a span of 7 bases. CDR1 is SNHLY and CDR2 is FYNNEI in the germline V gene. The rearrangement joins TRBV2 to TRBJ1-1; D call uncertain. Sequencing input: naive CD4+ T cells from PBMCs. Subset in this sample: CD45RA+ positively selected. The origin of this receptor is a man aged 18 to 29 in good health. Some clones in this sample may be carry-over from other donors' samples. As DNA, the CDR3 is TGTGCCAGCAGTGTCGGGGAGAACACTGAAGCTTTCTTT. Translating it yields CASSVGENTEAFF.